This is a list of T cell receptor beta chains from one sample in a study of cytomegalovirus exposure and HLA in healthy donors. The repertoire was sequenced with immunoSEQ multiplex PCR; TCRdb's copy has only in-frame clones and lacks some. The sample holds roughly 150,000 clones; approximately 79% are singletons and the top ten take approximately 2.2%. The specimen sequenced was PBMCs. Source of these receptors: a male donor in good health and CMV-seronegative. CDR3s include the opening cysteine and the closing phenylalanine or tryptophan. The D gene is left open where the match is weak. Not every row has a clone size; where given, it reads once, few, many or a size class.

>TRBJ2-3|TRBV5-4|once|TRBD2
TGTGCCAGCAGCTTACTAGCGGGGGGGCCTCCGTATTTT
CASSLLAGGPPYF
>TRBJ2-3|TRBV7-8|NA|TRBD2
TGTGCCAGCAGCTTAGAACGGACTAGCGGGGGGAGAGGCACAGATACGCAGTATTTT
CASSLERTSGGRGTDTQYF
>TRBJ1-1|TRBV30|NA|NA
TGTGCCTGGAGTGTAATCCGGGACACTGAAGCTTTCTTT
CAWSVIRDTEAFF
>TRBJ2-7|TRBV7-2|NA|TRBD2
TGTGCCAGCAGCTTAGCAGACGGGGGGAGCTCCTACGAGCAGTACTTC
CASSLADGGSSYEQYF
>TRBJ1-1|TRBV9|NA|NA
TGTGCCAGCAGCGTTTTACAGAGTAACACTGAAGCTTTCTTT
CASSVLQSNTEAFF
>TRBJ2-5|TRBV5-6|NA|NA
TGTGCCAGCAGCTTGGCAGGTGGCGGGGAGACCCAGTACTTC
CASSLAGGGETQYF
>TRBJ2-3|TRBV5-1|NA|TRBD2
TGCGCCACCACCCCGGGACTAGCGGGCGATACGCAGTATTTT
CATTPGLAGDTQYF
>TRBJ2-3|TRBV6-1|NA|TRBD1
TGTGCCAGCAGTGAATCAGGGGGCCAGGGCACAGATACGCAGTATTTT
CASSESGGQGTDTQYF
>TRBJ2-7|TRBV2|NA|NA
TGTGCCAGCACCACGGGGGTTTCCTACGAGCAGTACTTC
CASTTGVSYEQYF
>TRBJ1-5|TRBV2|NA|NA
TGTGCCAGCAGTGTAGACAGTTACAATCAGCCCCAGCATTTT
CASSVDSYNQPQHF
>TRBJ2-6|TRBV9|NA|TRBD1
TGTGCCAGCAGTGACAGGGTTGACGAGGCCAACGTCCTGACTTTC
CASSDRVDEANVLTF
>TRBJ2-3|TRBV6-5|NA|TRBD2
TGTGCCAGCAGACCACGGGGGGATAGCACAGATACGCAGTATTTT
CASRPRGDSTDTQYF
>TRBJ2-7|TRBV10-3|NA|NA
TGTGCCATCAGTGAGTCCGGCGAGCAGTACTTC
CAISESGEQYF
>TRBJ1-2|TRBV4-1|NA|NA
TGCGCCAGCAGCCAAGATCCCGCGGGACCGGCATCTCTCTATGGCTACACCTTC
CASSQDPAGPASLYGYTF
>TRBJ2-2|TRBV19|NA|NA
TGTGCCAGCACCCGATACATGGCAAGGGATTGGGAGACCGGGGAGCTGTTTTTT
CASTRYMARDWETGELFF
>TRBJ2-2|TRBV6-6|NA|TRBD1
TGTGCCAGCAGGCCGGGACAGGGGGACACCGGGGAGCTGTTTTTT
CASRPGQGDTGELFF
>TRBJ1-5|TRBV6-4|NA|NA
TGTGCCAGCAATTTCCGACCCCAGGGTTTCAGCAATCAGCCCCAGCATTTT
CASNFRPQGFSNQPQHF
>TRBJ1-5|TRBV6-1|NA|NA
TGTGCCAGCAGTGGCCCGACACTGGTTGGCAATCAGCCCCAGCATTTT
CASSGPTLVGNQPQHF
>TRBJ2-5|TRBV9|NA|NA
TGTGCCAGCAGCGTGTCCGGGGTACAAGAGACCCAGTACTTC
CASSVSGVQETQYF
>TRBJ1-1|TRBV10-3|once|NA
TGTGCCATCAGCCCCCAGCGGGGGGCGAACACTGAAGCTTTCTTT
CAISPQRGANTEAFF
>TRBJ2-4|TRBV2|NA|TRBD2
TGTGCCAGCAGTGGAGAGACTAGCGGGTTAGCCAAAAACATTCAGTACTTC
CASSGETSGLAKNIQYF
>TRBJ2-2|TRBV7-9|NA|NA
TGTGCCAGCACGGTAACCTCGAACACCGGGGAGCTGTTTTTT
CASTVTSNTGELFF
>TRBJ2-5|TRBV19|NA|TRBD2
TGTGCCAGTAGTATAGGTGGGAGGGGAGGGGAGACCCAGTACTTC
CASSIGGRGGETQYF
>TRBJ1-5|TRBV6-1|NA|NA
TGTGCCAGCAGTGAAGCGCGGGCGGTCAATCAGCCCCAGCATTTT
CASSEARAVNQPQHF
>TRBJ1-2|TRBV9|NA|NA
TGTGCCAGCAGCGCGAGGTTGGGGGCGGTTCGCTACACCTTC
CASSARLGAVRYTF
>TRBJ1-6|TRBV12-5|NA|TRBD1
TGTGCTAGTGGTTCAGGACAGGTGGAAAATTCACCCCTCCACTTT
CASGSGQVENSPLHF
>TRBJ2-7|TRBV7-2|NA|NA
TGTGCCAGCAGCTTAATAATCAGGAACGAGCAGTACTTC
CASSLIIRNEQYF
>TRBJ2-3|TRBV7-6|NA|TRBD2
TGTGCCAGCAGCATAACCGGGACTAGCGATGGCACGCAGTATTTT
CASSITGTSDGTQYF
>TRBJ1-1|TRBV18|NA|TRBD1
TGTGCCAGCTCACGGACAGGGATTGAAGCTTTCTTT
CASSRTGIEAFF
>TRBJ2-5|TRBV5-1|few|NA
TGCGCCAGCAGCTTCCAAACAGGCGAAGAGACCCAGTACTTC
CASSFQTGEETQYF
>TRBJ2-2|TRBV9|once|NA
TGTGCCAGCAGCGCCAGGAAAAACACCGGGGAGCTGTTTTTT
CASSARKNTGELFF